This entry concerns a single T cell receptor (beta chain). This table comes from immunoSEQ multiplex PCR, and its TCRdb copy is limited to in-frame clones, with some not included. The sample yields 90,000 to 100,000 clones, 70% to 90% seen once. Trimming at V came to 4 bases and at J to 1 base, leaving 3 bases not matched to a gene. CDR1 is SGHAT, CDR2 FQNNGV, per germline. This CDR3 contains 15 residues. These data are taken from a study of radiation and T cells in renal cell carcinoma. Regarding time point: baseline pretreatment blood. Stated treatment: 15 Gy SBRT to primary tumor, nephrectomy 4 weeks later.

The receptor was isolated from a man aged 45 to 65 with renal cell carcinoma. This chain connects TRBV11-2 to TRBJ1-3, with 8 bases identical to TRBD1. This sample comprised blood, obtained from a patient whose treatment included radiotherapy and nephrectomy. CDR3: CASSSTGGSGNTIYF. The CDR3 nucleotides are TGTGCCAGCAGCTCAACAGGGGGGTCTGGAAACACCATATATTTT.